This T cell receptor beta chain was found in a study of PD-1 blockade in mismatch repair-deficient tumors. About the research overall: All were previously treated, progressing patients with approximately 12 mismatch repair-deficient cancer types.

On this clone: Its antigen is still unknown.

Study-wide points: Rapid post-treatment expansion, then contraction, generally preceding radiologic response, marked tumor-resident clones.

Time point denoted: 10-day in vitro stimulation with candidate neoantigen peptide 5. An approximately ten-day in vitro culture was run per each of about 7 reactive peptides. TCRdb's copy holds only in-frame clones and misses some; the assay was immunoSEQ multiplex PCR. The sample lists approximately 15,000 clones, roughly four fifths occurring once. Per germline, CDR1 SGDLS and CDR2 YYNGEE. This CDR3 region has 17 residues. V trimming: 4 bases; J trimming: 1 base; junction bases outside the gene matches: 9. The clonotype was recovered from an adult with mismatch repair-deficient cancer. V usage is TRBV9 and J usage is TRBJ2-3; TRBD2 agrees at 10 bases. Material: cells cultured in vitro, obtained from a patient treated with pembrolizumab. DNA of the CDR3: TGTGCCAGCAGCTCAACGGCCGGGACTAGCGGCACAGATACGCAGTATTTT. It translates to CASSSTAGTSGTDTQYF.